This T cell receptor (beta chain) was recorded in a study of blood T cell repertoires in COVID-19. On the study more broadly: From the United States, Italy and Spain came samples of acute and convalescent COVID-19. PBMCs, B-cell-depleted T cells, or T cells were the source of the cDNA or gDNA that made up the material.

In the study's own analysis: How many nucleated cells were present was estimated from reference gene primer amplification. Produced via immunoSEQ multiplex PCR; TCRdb's table is partial and in-frame only. Clone size and the V and J calls come from that table; the DNA yielded D and trimming. This sample has about 87,000 clones, with about 85% found just once. This CDR3 spans 15 amino acids. Germline assignment: CDR1 SEHNR and CDR2 FQNEAQ (reference sequence). V was pared by 7 bases and J by 3 bases, with 18 bases between. The V and J genes are TRBV7-9 and TRBJ1-2; D is possibly TRBD1 (6 bases). This clonotype was obtained from a woman between 70 and 85 years old with acute or convalescent COVID-19. The sequenced sample was peripheral blood. The CDR3 reads CASTSNRDTYYGYTF. For the CDR3, the DNA is TGTGCCAGCACCTCAAATCGGGACACCTACTATGGCTACACCTTC.